The present T cell receptor (beta chain) was sequenced within a study of OX40 agonist ivuxolimab in advanced cancers. With respect to the entire study: Ivuxolimab, which targeted the costimulatory receptor OX40 (CD134), was an agonistic, fully human IgG2 monoclonal antibody. Intravenous ivuxolimab was administered to patients every 2 weeks at six dose levels: 0.01, 0.1, 0.3, 1.5, 3 and 10 mg/kg. Among the approximately 50 dose-escalation patients, around 20 had hepatocellular carcinoma, roughly 15 melanoma, 9 renal cell carcinoma and 9 head and neck cancer. A male proportion of almost 85% and a mean age of 60 years, ranging from roughly 20 to 80, were recorded for the dose-escalation cohort. Patients were allowed to have had prior anti-PD-1, anti-PD-L1 or anti-CTLA-4 therapy, and 40% of the dose-escalation patients had previously received checkpoint inhibitors. Partial responses occurred in three dose-escalation patients, of whom one had hepatocellular carcinoma and two had cutaneous melanoma. The point of sequencing TCRbeta in the periphery was to test whether ivuxolimab changed TCR sequence diversity and drove clonal T-cell expansion. The paper describes the monotherapy dose-escalation part (N ≈ 50 patients) of the phase I trial of ivuxolimab.

To sequence the TCRbeta CDR3 region, genomic DNA was isolated from the sorted cells. TCRbeta CDR3 regions were sequenced using the immunoSEQ Assay. Not all clones reach the TCRdb copy of this immuneACCESS table, which keeps in-frame sequences only. Checked studies attribute under half of the gap to unresolved V genes and leave the rest unexplained. A total of tens of thousands of clones appear in this sample, about 91% of them only once. The ten most abundant clones make up 9.5% to 12% of the sample. Patients with autoimmune disease history or receiving systemic immunosuppression were excluded from the trial. In every dose cohort, peripheral blood was drawn for TCR sequencing at baseline, cycle 4 day 1, and cycle 7 day 1. Samples were obtained from an open-label, multicenter, first-in-human phase I dose-escalation trial of ivuxolimab. Adults with locally advanced or metastatic melanoma, renal cell, hepatocellular, or head and neck squamous cell carcinoma were enrolled in the trial. Before TCR sequencing, CD4+ T cells and CD8+ T cells from peripheral blood were sorted into separate populations.

In regard to this clone: No cognate antigen has been identified for it. Nothing much larger sits one base from this clone, and base qualities are not available.

The investigation overall reported the following: In the 0.1-3.0 mg/kg groups, partial responders were among the patients with the lowest normalized peripheral clonal expansion, particularly in CD8+ T cells. At doses of 0.1 to 3.0 mg/kg, clonal expansion of both CD4+ and CD8+ blood T cells was observed from baseline to week 6. Low levels of normalized T-cell clonal expansion were also seen in some nonresponding patients. Which antigens the clonally expanded peripheral T cells were specific for was not determined. After ivuxolimab, more expanded clones were found on average in CD8+ T cells than in CD4+ T cells.

From the germline V gene, CDR1 is KGHSH and CDR2 is LQKENI. Taken from cysteine to phenylalanine, the CDR3 has 14 residues. The kept DNA is CDR3 alone, 42 bases in frame from the first base. The germline V and J ends show losses of 2 bases and 4 bases respectively, and no gene match explains 1 base of the junction. Sequencing used CD4+ or CD8+ T cells sorted from blood, obtained in a trial of the OX40 agonist ivuxolimab. This receptor was taken from an adult with an advanced solid tumor such as melanoma, head and neck, liver or kidney cancer. The rearranged chain carries TRBV18 and TRBJ2-5; 10 nucleotides in the junction match TRBD2. CDR3 protein: CASSPSGRGETQYF. Here is the DNA: TGTGCCAGCTCACCAAGCGGGAGGGGAGAGACCCAGTACTTC.